This entry features one T cell receptor (beta chain) sequence. The assay was immunoSEQ multiplex PCR, and TCRdb's table has in-frame clones only and misses some. The table lists under 100,000 clones, 75% to 90% of them singletons. The data were obtained in a study of blood T cell repertoires in COVID-19. Trimming removed 9 bases at V and 2 bases at J, with 12 bases between. Per germline, CDR1 KGHDR and CDR2 SFDVKD. The CDR3 has 14 residues. The J gene is TRBJ2-2, the V gene TRBV24-1; perhaps TRBD1 as D (7 bases). The sequencing input was peripheral blood. This clonotype was sampled from a male donor with acute or convalescent COVID-19. In nucleotides, the CDR3 is TGTGCCACCGGAGGGACAGCCAACACCGGGGAGCTGTTTTTT. Translating it yields CATGGTANTGELFF.